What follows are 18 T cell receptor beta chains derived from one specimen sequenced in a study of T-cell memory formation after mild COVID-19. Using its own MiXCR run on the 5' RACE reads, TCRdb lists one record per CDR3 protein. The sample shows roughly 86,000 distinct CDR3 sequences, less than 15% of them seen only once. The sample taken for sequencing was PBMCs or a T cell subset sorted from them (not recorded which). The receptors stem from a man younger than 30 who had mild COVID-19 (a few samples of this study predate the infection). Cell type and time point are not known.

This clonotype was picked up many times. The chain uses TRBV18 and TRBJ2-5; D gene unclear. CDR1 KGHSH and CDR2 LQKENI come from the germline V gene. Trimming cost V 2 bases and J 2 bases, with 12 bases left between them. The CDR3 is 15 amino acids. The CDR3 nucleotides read TGTGCCAGCTCACCAGGTCTGACGGAGCAAGAGACCCAGTACTTC. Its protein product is CASSPGLTEQETQYF.

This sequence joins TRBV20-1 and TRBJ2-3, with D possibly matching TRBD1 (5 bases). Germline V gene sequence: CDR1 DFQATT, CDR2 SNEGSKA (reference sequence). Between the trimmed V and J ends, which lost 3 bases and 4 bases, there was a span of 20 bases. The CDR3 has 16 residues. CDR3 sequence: CSASDPPGHDADTQYF. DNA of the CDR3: TGCAGTGCTAGCGACCCGCCAGGGCACGACGCAGATACGCAGTATTTT.

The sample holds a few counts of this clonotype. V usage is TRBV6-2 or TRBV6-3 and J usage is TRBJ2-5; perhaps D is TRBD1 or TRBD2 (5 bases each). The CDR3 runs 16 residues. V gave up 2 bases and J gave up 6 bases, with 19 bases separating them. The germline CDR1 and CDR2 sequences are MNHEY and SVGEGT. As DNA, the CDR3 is TGTGCCAGCAGTTACGATGGGGGATTTCATGCGCAGACCCAGTACTTC. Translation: CASSYDGGFHAQTQYF.

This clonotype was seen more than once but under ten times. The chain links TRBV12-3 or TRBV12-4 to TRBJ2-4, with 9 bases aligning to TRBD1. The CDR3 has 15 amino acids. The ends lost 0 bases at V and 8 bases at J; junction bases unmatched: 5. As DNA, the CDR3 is TGTGCCAGCAGTTTAGCGGACAGGGGTTCGGACATTCAGTACTTC. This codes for CASSLADRGSDIQYF.

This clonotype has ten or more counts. For the CDR3, the DNA is TGTGCCAGCAGCGACCGCCAGACAGACACCGGGGAGCTGTTTTTT. Residues: CASSDRQTDTGELFF. V gene TRBV7-2 combines with J gene TRBJ2-2; possibly TRBD1 for D (5 bases). Trimming took off 5 bases at V and 3 bases at J, with 13 bases between the two ends. The CDR3 totals 15 residues. CDR1 is SGHTA and CDR2 is FQGNSA in the germline V gene.

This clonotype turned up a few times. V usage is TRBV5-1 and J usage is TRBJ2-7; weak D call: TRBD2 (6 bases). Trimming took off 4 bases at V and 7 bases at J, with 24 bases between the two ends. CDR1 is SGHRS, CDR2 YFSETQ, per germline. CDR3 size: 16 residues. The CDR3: CASSLSGGTSVSEQYF. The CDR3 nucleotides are TGCGCCAGCAGCCTCTCTGGCGGGACCTCTGTCTCAGAGCAGTACTTC.

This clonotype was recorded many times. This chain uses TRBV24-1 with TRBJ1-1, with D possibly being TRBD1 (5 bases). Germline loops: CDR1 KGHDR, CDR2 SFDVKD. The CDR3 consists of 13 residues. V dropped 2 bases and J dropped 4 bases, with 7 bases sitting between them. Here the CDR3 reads CATSDWGTTEAFF. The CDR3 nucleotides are TGTGCCACCAGTGATTGGGGGACCACTGAAGCTTTCTTT.

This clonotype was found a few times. The CDR3 DNA reads TGTGCCACCAGCAGAGATCGGACCACGGTTTTCACCGGGGAGCTGTTTTTT. Translated: CATSRDRTTVFTGELFF. V usage is TRBV15 and J usage is TRBJ2-2; no clear D gene. Between the trimmed V and J ends, which lost 0 bases and 4 bases, there was a span of 15 bases. This CDR3 has 17 amino acids. The germline V gene encodes CDR1 LNHNV and CDR2 YYDKDF (reference sequence).

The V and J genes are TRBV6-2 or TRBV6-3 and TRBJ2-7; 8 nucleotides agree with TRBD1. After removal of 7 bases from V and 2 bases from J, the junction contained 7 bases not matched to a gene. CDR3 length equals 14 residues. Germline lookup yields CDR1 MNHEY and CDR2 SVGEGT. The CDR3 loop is CASIPGQDPYEQYF. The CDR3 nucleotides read TGTGCCAGCATACCGGGACAGGACCCCTACGAGCAGTACTTC.

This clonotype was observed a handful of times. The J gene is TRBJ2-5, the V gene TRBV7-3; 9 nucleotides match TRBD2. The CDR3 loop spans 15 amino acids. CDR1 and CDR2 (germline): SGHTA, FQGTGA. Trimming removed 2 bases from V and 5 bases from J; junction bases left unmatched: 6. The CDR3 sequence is CASSLAGGPEETQYF. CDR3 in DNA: TGTGCCAGCAGCTTAGCGGGGGGGCCTGAGGAGACCCAGTACTTC.

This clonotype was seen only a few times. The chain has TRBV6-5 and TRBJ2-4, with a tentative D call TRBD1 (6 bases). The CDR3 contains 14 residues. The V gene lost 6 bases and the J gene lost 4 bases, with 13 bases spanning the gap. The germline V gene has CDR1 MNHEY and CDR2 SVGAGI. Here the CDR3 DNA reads TGTGCCAGCAGACTTCAGGGGCCGAAAAACATTCAGTACTTC. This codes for CASRLQGPKNIQYF.

The CDR3 nucleotides read TGTGCCACGGGGGTGGGGACTGAAGCTTTCTTT. Translation gives CATGVGTEAFF. The J gene is TRBJ1-1, the V gene TRBV25-1; maybe TRBD1 (5 bases). The germline CDR1 and CDR2 sequences are MGHDK and SYGVNS. The ends were cut back, 10 bases at V and 5 bases at J, with 11 bases in the middle. CDR3 size: 11 residues.

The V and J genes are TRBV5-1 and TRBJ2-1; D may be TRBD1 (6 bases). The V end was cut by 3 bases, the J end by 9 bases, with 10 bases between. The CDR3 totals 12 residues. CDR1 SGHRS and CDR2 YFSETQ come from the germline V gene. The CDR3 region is CASSSQGVEQFF. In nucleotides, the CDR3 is TGCGCCAGCAGCTCACAGGGAGTTGAGCAGTTCTTC.

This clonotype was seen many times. The CDR3 sequence is CASGPEGGHEKLFF. The DNA of the CDR3 is TGTGCCAGCGGCCCAGAGGGGGGACACGAAAAACTGTTTTTT. The V and J genes are TRBV12-3 or TRBV12-4 and TRBJ1-4; possible D gene TRBD1, 6 bases. CDR3 size: 14 residues. Trimming removed 8 bases at V and 8 bases at J, with 18 bases between.

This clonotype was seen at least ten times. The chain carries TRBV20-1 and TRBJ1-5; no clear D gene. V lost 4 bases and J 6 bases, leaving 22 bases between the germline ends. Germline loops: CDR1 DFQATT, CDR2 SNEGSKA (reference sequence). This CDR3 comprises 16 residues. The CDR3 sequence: CSATPEWGGIGQPQHF. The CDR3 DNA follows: TGCAGTGCTACCCCCGAATGGGGAGGTATTGGTCAGCCCCAGCATTTT.

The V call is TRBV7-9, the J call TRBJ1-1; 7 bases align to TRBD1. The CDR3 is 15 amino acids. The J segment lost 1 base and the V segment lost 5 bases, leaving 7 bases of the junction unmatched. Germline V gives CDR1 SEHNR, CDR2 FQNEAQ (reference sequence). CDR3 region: CASSPGQVGNTEAFF. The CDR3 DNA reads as TGTGCCAGCAGCCCAGGACAGGTGGGGAACACTGAAGCTTTCTTT.

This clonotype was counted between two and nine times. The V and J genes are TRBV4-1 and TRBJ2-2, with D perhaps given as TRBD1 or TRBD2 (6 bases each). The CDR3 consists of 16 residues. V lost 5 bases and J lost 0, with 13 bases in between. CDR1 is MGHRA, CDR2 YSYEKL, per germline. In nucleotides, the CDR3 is TGCGCCAGCAGCGCCTCGGGGGCCGCGAACACCGGGGAGCTGTTTTTT. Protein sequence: CASSASGAANTGELFF.

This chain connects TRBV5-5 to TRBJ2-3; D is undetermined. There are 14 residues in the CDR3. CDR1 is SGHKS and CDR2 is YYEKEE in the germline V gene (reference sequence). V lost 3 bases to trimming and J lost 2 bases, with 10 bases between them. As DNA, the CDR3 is TGTGCCAGCAGCTCTGGTTTTTTCACAGATACGCAGTATTTT. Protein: CASSSGFFTDTQYF.